These T cell receptor beta chains were read from a single sample in a study of breast tumors, draining lymph nodes, adjacent tissues. TCRdb re-derived calls from the multiplex PCR reads in MiXCR, one entry per CDR3 protein. This repertoire shows about 12,000 distinct CDR3 sequences, approximately 35% found once; its top ten account for less than 15%. Sequencing was performed on breast tumor tissue. These receptors were collected from a female donor with breast cancer. Some clones in this sample may be carry-over from other donors' samples. The CDR3 runs from the conserved cysteine through the conserved F or W. A D gene is named only where the DNA matches it firmly. Size tells how often a clone was seen (once, few, many) or the class of an expanded clone, and some rows leave it out.

>TRBJ2-7|.|TRBV3-1|TRBD1
TGTGCCAGCAGCCGACAGGGGAGCTCCTACGAGCAGTACTTC
CASSRQGSSYEQYF
>TRBJ2-3|.|TRBV7-8|TRBD2
TGTGCCAGCAGCGGGACTAGCGGGGGGGCCACAGATACGCAGTATTTT
CASSGTSGGATDTQYF
>TRBJ1-2|many|TRBV7-9|.
TGTGCCAGCAGCTTAGGCGGGGGACGGAGAGACTATGGCTACACCTTC
CASSLGGGRRDYGYTF
>TRBJ2-5|medium-sized|TRBV10-1|.
TGCGCCAGCAGCCCCAAGAACTTCCAAGAGACCCAGTACTTC
CASSPKNFQETQYF
>TRBJ2-1|many|TRBV20-1|TRBD2
TGCAGTGCACCCGCGCTAGCGGGAGGGCCCCATGAGCAGTTCTTC
CSAPALAGGPHEQFF
>TRBJ2-5|many|TRBV6-5|.
TGTGCCAGCAGCCGCTGGGGGGGCCGCCAAGAGACCCAGTACTTC
CASSRWGGRQETQYF
>TRBJ2-7|.|TRBV7-2|TRBD1
TGTGCCAGCAGCTTTGGGCTATATTCCGGACAGGGAAACGAGCAGTACTTC
CASSFGLYSGQGNEQYF
>TRBJ2-1|.|TRBV20-1|.
TGCAGTGCTAGTGGCTACTACAATGAGCAGTTCTTC
CSASGYYNEQFF
>TRBJ2-2|many|TRBV7-8|.
TGTGCCAGCAGCTTATTGGGCGGGACGAACACCGGGGAGCTGTTTTTT
CASSLLGGTNTGELFF
>TRBJ2-1|.|TRBV20-1|TRBD2
TGCAGTGCTCTCGGACTAGCGGGGGGTGAGCAGTTCTTC
CSALGLAGGEQFF
>TRBJ2-2|.|TRBV19|.
TGTGCCAATAGTATAGCCCCGGGGGCGGGAACCGGGGAGCTGTTTTTT
CANSIAPGAGTGELFF
>TRBJ2-3|.|TRBV20-1|TRBD2
TGCAGTGCTTCCGGGACTAGCGGAGCTAGCACAGATACGCAGTATTTT
CSASGTSGASTDTQYF
>TRBJ1-2|.|TRBV3-1|.
TGTGCCAGCAGCCAAGATTCGGGCAGCCAGGCCTATGGCTACACCTTC
CASSQDSGSQAYGYTF
>TRBJ2-7|many|TRBV24-1|.
TGTGCCACCAGTGATTCCGGGTCTACCGGCTACGAGCAGTACTTC
CATSDSGSTGYEQYF
>TRBJ2-3|.|TRBV4-2|TRBD1
TGTGCCAGCAGCCAAGATCGACAGGGGCCAGATACGCAGTATTTT
CASSQDRQGPDTQYF
>TRBJ2-7|medium-sized|TRBV10-3|TRBD1
TGTGCCATCAGTGAATGGGACAGGCTAACAGTATCCTACGAGCAGTACTTC
CAISEWDRLTVSYEQYF
>TRBJ1-1|.|TRBV3-1|.
TGTGCCAGCACCAAAGAGATTAACACTGAAGCTTTCTTT
CASTKEINTEAFF
>TRBJ2-3|many|TRBV4-1|TRBD1
TGCGCCAGCAGCCAAGCCGGACAGGTTCTCAGCACAGATACGCAGTATTTT
CASSQAGQVLSTDTQYF
>TRBJ2-7|many|TRBV7-9|.
TGTGCCAGCAGCTTAGGCGACGAGCAGTACTTC
CASSLGDEQYF
>TRBJ1-2|many|TRBV3-1|TRBD1
TGTGCCAGCAGCCAAGATTTGGGACAGGGACTGGACTATGGCTACACCTTC
CASSQDLGQGLDYGYTF
>TRBJ2-5|many|TRBV12-5|TRBD1
TGTGCTAGTGGTTCCTGGGGACAGGGATGGTGTGTGACCCAGTACTTC
CASGSWGQGWCVTQYF
>TRBJ2-6|many|TRBV7-8|TRBD1
TGTGCCAGCAGTCCTGGCTTGGTCGGGCAGGGGGCGAATTCTGGGGCCAACGTCCTGACTTTC
CASSPGLVGQGANSGANVLTF
>TRBJ2-4|few|TRBV19|.
TGTGCCAGTAGTATAGCGGGAGAAAACATTCAGTACTTC
CASSIAGENIQYF
>TRBJ2-1|medium-sized|TRBV19|TRBD1
TGTGCCAGTAGTTTCGACAGGGCCGCTTACAATGAGCAGTTCTTC
CASSFDRAAYNEQFF